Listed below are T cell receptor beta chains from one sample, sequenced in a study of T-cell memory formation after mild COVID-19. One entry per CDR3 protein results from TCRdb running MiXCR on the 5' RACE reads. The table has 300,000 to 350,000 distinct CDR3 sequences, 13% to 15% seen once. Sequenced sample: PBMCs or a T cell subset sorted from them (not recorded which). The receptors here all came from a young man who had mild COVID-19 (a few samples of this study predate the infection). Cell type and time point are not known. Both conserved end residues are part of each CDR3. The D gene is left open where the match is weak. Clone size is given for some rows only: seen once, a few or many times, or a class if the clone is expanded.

CDR3 protein: CASSLDQGNTEAFF
CDR3 DNA: TGTGCCAGCAGTTTAGACCAGGGGAACACTGAAGCTTTCTTT
D gene: -
V gene: TRBV12-3/TRBV12-4
CDR3 length: 14
clone size: few
J gene: TRBJ1-1

CDR3 protein: CASSLTGADNEQFF
CDR3 DNA: TGCGCCAGCAGCTTGACAGGGGCGGACAATGAGCAGTTCTTC
D gene: TRBD1
V gene: TRBV5-1
CDR3 length: 14
clone size: -
J gene: TRBJ2-1

CDR3 protein: CASSVGPGQGNYEQYF
CDR3 DNA: TGTGCCAGCAGCGTAGGACCGGGACAGGGAAACTACGAGCAGTACTTC
D gene: TRBD1
V gene: TRBV9
CDR3 length: 16
clone size: -
J gene: TRBJ2-7

CDR3 protein: CASSLHDRSHHNSPLHF
CDR3 DNA: TGTGCCAGCAGCTTACATGACAGGTCCCATCATAATTCACCCCTCCACTTT
D gene: -
V gene: TRBV7-8
CDR3 length: 17
clone size: few
J gene: TRBJ1-6

CDR3 protein: CSARDLAGRAYNEQFF
CDR3 DNA: TGCAGTGCTAGAGATTTAGCGGGCCGAGCCTACAATGAGCAGTTCTTC
D gene: TRBD2
V gene: TRBV20-1
CDR3 length: 16
clone size: few
J gene: TRBJ2-1

CDR3 protein: CASSEQGPGGTQYF
CDR3 DNA: TGCGCCAGCAGTGAACAGGGACCGGGGGGTACGCAGTATTTT
D gene: -
V gene: TRBV10-2
CDR3 length: 14
clone size: few
J gene: TRBJ2-3

CDR3 protein: CASSPAPAAGGGDTQYF
CDR3 DNA: TGTGCCAGCAGCCCCGCCCCAGCAGCGGGGGGTGGAGATACGCAGTATTTT
D gene: TRBD2
V gene: TRBV4-2
CDR3 length: 17
clone size: few
J gene: TRBJ2-3

CDR3 protein: CASDTGGGYGYTF
CDR3 DNA: TGTGCCAGCGATACAGGGGGCGGCTATGGCTACACCTTC
D gene: TRBD1
V gene: TRBV5-5
CDR3 length: 13
clone size: -
J gene: TRBJ1-2

CDR3 protein: CASSLRTSGEHEQFF
CDR3 DNA: TGTGCCAGCAGCCTCCGGACTAGCGGGGAGCATGAGCAGTTCTTC
D gene: TRBD2
V gene: TRBV7-8
CDR3 length: 15
clone size: -
J gene: TRBJ2-1

CDR3 protein: CASSLDGGHWGETQYF
CDR3 DNA: TGTGCCAGCAGCTTGGACGGTGGACATTGGGGGGAGACCCAGTACTTC
D gene: -
V gene: TRBV5-4
CDR3 length: 16
clone size: -
J gene: TRBJ2-5

CDR3 protein: CASRSTEDQPQHF
CDR3 DNA: TGTGCCAGCAGGTCAACGGAGGATCAGCCCCAGCATTTT
D gene: -
V gene: TRBV5-5
CDR3 length: 13
clone size: few
J gene: TRBJ1-5

CDR3 protein: CASTYRGNTEAFF
CDR3 DNA: TGTGCCAGCACCTATCGAGGGAACACTGAAGCTTTCTTT
D gene: -
V gene: TRBV4-2
CDR3 length: 13
clone size: -
J gene: TRBJ1-1

CDR3 protein: CSATPGTVNQPQHF
CDR3 DNA: TGCAGTGCCACACCCGGGACCGTCAATCAGCCCCAGCATTTT
D gene: -
V gene: TRBV20-1
CDR3 length: 14
clone size: -
J gene: TRBJ1-5

CDR3 protein: CASSYSSRVRVEQYF
CDR3 DNA: TGTGCCAGCAGTTACTCGAGTCGGGTTAGGGTCGAGCAGTACTTC
D gene: -
V gene: TRBV6-5
CDR3 length: 15
clone size: many
J gene: TRBJ2-7

CDR3 protein: CASSASLGSTDTQYF
CDR3 DNA: TGCGCCAGCAGCGCCTCACTAGGGAGCACAGATACGCAGTATTTT
D gene: -
V gene: TRBV5-1
CDR3 length: 15
clone size: few
J gene: TRBJ2-3

CDR3 protein: CSARAKGGTGGPEAFF
CDR3 DNA: TGCAGTGCTAGAGCTAAAGGGGGGACAGGGGGCCCTGAAGCTTTCTTT
D gene: TRBD1
V gene: TRBV20-1
CDR3 length: 16
clone size: few
J gene: TRBJ1-1

CDR3 protein: CASSLLKGRYSGANVLTF
CDR3 DNA: TGTGCCAGCAGTTTGTTGAAGGGGCGATACTCTGGGGCCAACGTCCTGACTTTC
D gene: -
V gene: TRBV28
CDR3 length: 18
clone size: few
J gene: TRBJ2-6

CDR3 protein: CSANRHDSNQPQHF
CDR3 DNA: TGCAGTGCTAATCGACACGATAGCAATCAGCCCCAGCATTTT
D gene: -
V gene: TRBV20-1
CDR3 length: 14
clone size: few
J gene: TRBJ1-5

CDR3 protein: CASTPEAGGETQYF
CDR3 DNA: TGTGCCAGCACCCCGGAGGCGGGGGGAGAGACCCAGTACTTC
D gene: TRBD2
V gene: TRBV2
CDR3 length: 14
clone size: few
J gene: TRBJ2-5

CDR3 protein: CASSQDRAPGSTEAFF
CDR3 DNA: TGTGCCAGCAGCCAAGATCGCGCCCCGGGATCCACTGAAGCTTTCTTT
D gene: -
V gene: TRBV3-1
CDR3 length: 16
clone size: few
J gene: TRBJ1-1

CDR3 protein: CSATGTNYEQYF
CDR3 DNA: TGCAGTGCAACCGGGACCAACTACGAGCAGTACTTC
D gene: -
V gene: TRBV20-1
CDR3 length: 12
clone size: -
J gene: TRBJ2-7

CDR3 protein: CASSELAGRETQYF
CDR3 DNA: TGCGCCAGCAGTGAACTAGCGGGCCGGGAGACCCAGTACTTC
D gene: TRBD2
V gene: TRBV10-1
CDR3 length: 14
clone size: -
J gene: TRBJ2-5

CDR3 protein: CASSRTFSGANVLTF
CDR3 DNA: TGTGCCAGCAGCCGAACCTTCTCTGGGGCCAACGTCCTGACTTTC
D gene: -
V gene: TRBV7-9
CDR3 length: 15
clone size: -
J gene: TRBJ2-6

CDR3 protein: CSVGRDRSTGELFF
CDR3 DNA: TGCAGCGTTGGTCGGGACAGGTCCACCGGGGAGCTGTTTTTT
D gene: TRBD1
V gene: TRBV29-1
CDR3 length: 14
clone size: -
J gene: TRBJ2-2

CDR3 protein: CASSQGPGGRTGELFF
CDR3 DNA: TGTGCCAGCAGCCAAGGTCCAGGGGGCCGCACCGGGGAGCTGTTTTTT
D gene: TRBD1
V gene: TRBV3-1
CDR3 length: 16
clone size: many
J gene: TRBJ2-2

CDR3 protein: CASSQDRITQYF
CDR3 DNA: TGCGCCAGCAGCCAAGATCGGATCACCCAGTACTTC
D gene: -
V gene: TRBV4-1
CDR3 length: 12
clone size: few
J gene: TRBJ2-5

CDR3 protein: CASSYPEGQGTMTSPRETQYF
CDR3 DNA: TGTGCCAGCAGTTATCCGGAGGGACAGGGGACCATGACCTCGCCACGGGAGACCCAGTACTTC
D gene: TRBD1
V gene: TRBV6-9
CDR3 length: 21
clone size: -
J gene: TRBJ2-5

CDR3 protein: CASSLGQGGNEQFF
CDR3 DNA: TGCGCCAGCAGCTTGGGGCAGGGGGGCAATGAGCAGTTCTTC
D gene: -
V gene: TRBV7-3
CDR3 length: 14
clone size: many
J gene: TRBJ2-1

CDR3 protein: CSARTGTDNEQFF
CDR3 DNA: TGCAGTGCTAGAACCGGGACAGACAATGAGCAGTTCTTC
D gene: TRBD1
V gene: TRBV20-1
CDR3 length: 13
clone size: few
J gene: TRBJ2-1

CDR3 protein: CASGLGLIGGQEETQYF
CDR3 DNA: TGTGCTAGTGGTTTGGGTTTGATTGGGGGCCAAGAGGAGACCCAGTACTTC
D gene: -
V gene: TRBV12-5
CDR3 length: 17
clone size: few
J gene: TRBJ2-5

CDR3 protein: CATSTDRAGRPQHF
CDR3 DNA: TGTGCCACCAGCACTGACAGGGCGGGTCGGCCCCAGCATTTT
D gene: TRBD1
V gene: TRBV15
CDR3 length: 14
clone size: -
J gene: TRBJ1-5

CDR3 protein: CASSAATLRGGLGGELFF
CDR3 DNA: TGTGCCAGCAGTGCCGCGACTTTGCGGGGGGGCCTCGGCGGGGAGCTGTTTTTT
D gene: TRBD2
V gene: TRBV12-3/TRBV12-4
CDR3 length: 18
clone size: many
J gene: TRBJ2-2

CDR3 protein: CASSRGQDWSPLHF
CDR3 DNA: TGTGCCAGCAGCAGGGGACAGGATTGGTCACCCCTCCACTTT
D gene: TRBD1
V gene: TRBV5-6
CDR3 length: 14
clone size: few
J gene: TRBJ1-6

CDR3 protein: CASSGWDRNYGYTF
CDR3 DNA: TGCGCCAGCAGCGGATGGGACAGAAACTATGGCTACACCTTC
D gene: TRBD1
V gene: TRBV5-1
CDR3 length: 14
clone size: many
J gene: TRBJ1-2

CDR3 protein: CASSFAGVGDEKLFF
CDR3 DNA: TGTGCCAGCAGTTTCGCGGGAGTCGGGGATGAAAAACTGTTTTTT
D gene: -
V gene: TRBV12-3/TRBV12-4
CDR3 length: 15
clone size: few
J gene: TRBJ1-4

CDR3 protein: CASSLWGGVQKAFF
CDR3 DNA: TGTGCCAGCAGTTTATGGGGTGGGGTCCAAAAGGCTTTCTTT
D gene: -
V gene: TRBV27
CDR3 length: 14
clone size: -
J gene: TRBJ1-1

CDR3 protein: CASSLSPSVGELFF
CDR3 DNA: TGTGCCAGCAGCCTCTCGCCCTCCGTGGGGGAGCTGTTTTTT
D gene: -
V gene: TRBV7-2
CDR3 length: 14
clone size: few
J gene: TRBJ2-2

CDR3 protein: CAIRVGLAETDTQYF
CDR3 DNA: TGTGCCATCAGGGTAGGACTAGCGGAAACAGATACGCAGTATTTT
D gene: TRBD2
V gene: TRBV10-3
CDR3 length: 15
clone size: few
J gene: TRBJ2-3

CDR3 protein: CASSLFGFGNTIYF
CDR3 DNA: TGTGCCAGCAGCTTATTCGGGTTCGGAAACACCATATATTTT
D gene: -
V gene: TRBV7-9
CDR3 length: 14
clone size: -
J gene: TRBJ1-3

CDR3 protein: CASIETSGTEAFF
CDR3 DNA: TGTGCCAGCATCGAAACATCGGGGACTGAAGCTTTCTTT
D gene: -
V gene: TRBV28
CDR3 length: 13
clone size: -
J gene: TRBJ1-1

CDR3 protein: CSAKRGENTEAFF
CDR3 DNA: TGCAGTGCTAAGAGGGGGGAGAACACTGAAGCTTTCTTT
D gene: -
V gene: TRBV20-1
CDR3 length: 13
clone size: -
J gene: TRBJ1-1

CDR3 protein: CASSFTTDTQYF
CDR3 DNA: TGCGCCAGCAGCTTTACCACAGATACGCAGTATTTT
D gene: -
V gene: TRBV12-3/TRBV12-4
CDR3 length: 12
clone size: many
J gene: TRBJ2-3

CDR3 protein: CASSEQGSTDTQYF
CDR3 DNA: TGTGCCAGCAGTGAGCAGGGGAGCACAGATACGCAGTATTTT
D gene: -
V gene: TRBV2
CDR3 length: 14
clone size: -
J gene: TRBJ2-3

CDR3 protein: CASSTAGGDTQYF
CDR3 DNA: TGTGCCAGCAGCACCGCGGGGGGCGATACGCAGTATTTT
D gene: TRBD2
V gene: TRBV9
CDR3 length: 13
clone size: -
J gene: TRBJ2-3

CDR3 protein: CASSPGTRGSAQYF
CDR3 DNA: TGTGCCAGCAGCCCTGGGACGAGGGGGTCGGCCCAGTACTTC
D gene: -
V gene: TRBV7-2
CDR3 length: 14
clone size: many
J gene: TRBJ2-5

CDR3 protein: CSGRKAGTEAFF
CDR3 DNA: TGCAGTGGAAGGAAGGCCGGGACTGAAGCTTTCTTT
D gene: -
V gene: TRBV20-1
CDR3 length: 12
clone size: -
J gene: TRBJ1-1

CDR3 protein: CASSQETGGTGELFF
CDR3 DNA: TGCGCCAGCAGCCAAGAAACGGGTGGGACCGGGGAGCTGTTTTTT
D gene: -
V gene: TRBV4-3
CDR3 length: 15
clone size: -
J gene: TRBJ2-2

CDR3 protein: CASSFVGTSPLHF
CDR3 DNA: TGTGCCAGCAGCTTCGTTGGGACTTCACCCCTCCACTTT
D gene: -
V gene: TRBV7-9
CDR3 length: 13
clone size: few
J gene: TRBJ1-6

CDR3 protein: CASSLGLAASTDTQYF
CDR3 DNA: TGTGCCAGCAGCTTAGGGCTAGCGGCTAGCACAGATACGCAGTATTTT
D gene: TRBD2
V gene: TRBV7-2
CDR3 length: 16
clone size: -
J gene: TRBJ2-3

CDR3 protein: CASSEAEGRGQPQHF
CDR3 DNA: TGTGCCAGCAGTGAAGCGGAGGGGAGGGGTCAGCCCCAGCATTTT
D gene: -
V gene: TRBV6-1
CDR3 length: 15
clone size: -
J gene: TRBJ1-5

CDR3 protein: CASSLQGANTGELFF
CDR3 DNA: TGTGCCAGCAGTTTACAAGGGGCGAACACCGGGGAGCTGTTTTTT
D gene: -
V gene: TRBV6-5
CDR3 length: 15
clone size: few
J gene: TRBJ2-2

CDR3 protein: CASSKRAGADYNEQFF
CDR3 DNA: TGTGCCAGTAGTAAGAGGGCCGGAGCGGACTACAATGAGCAGTTCTTC
D gene: -
V gene: TRBV19
CDR3 length: 16
clone size: -
J gene: TRBJ2-1

CDR3 protein: CASGRQGQGYGYTF
CDR3 DNA: TGTGCCAGCGGCCGACAGGGCCAAGGCTATGGCTACACCTTC
D gene: TRBD1
V gene: TRBV7-9
CDR3 length: 14
clone size: few
J gene: TRBJ1-2

CDR3 protein: CASSPLDIFSGANVLTF
CDR3 DNA: TGTGCCAGCAGCCCCCTAGATATCTTCTCTGGGGCCAACGTCCTGACTTTC
D gene: -
V gene: TRBV7-6
CDR3 length: 17
clone size: -
J gene: TRBJ2-6

CDR3 protein: CASSVRGAGNEQFF
CDR3 DNA: TGTGCCAGCAGCGTAAGGGGGGCGGGGAATGAGCAGTTCTTC
D gene: -
V gene: TRBV11-2
CDR3 length: 14
clone size: few
J gene: TRBJ2-1